The 18 T cell receptor beta chains below all came from one sample that was sequenced in a study of low-dose radiotherapy and immunotherapy resistance in tumors. First-strand cDNA used TRAV- and TRBV-specific primers, covering alpha and beta chains. The PCR that amplified TCRs ran for around 20 cycles, relying on a constant-region primer and a V-primer adapter. TCRdb passed the reads through MiXCR, listing each CDR3 protein once. The sample includes about 16,000 distinct CDR3 sequences, approximately 74% seen only once; the top ten take approximately 10%. These receptors all come from a human donor with advanced metastatic prostate, ovarian, gallbladder or colorectal cancer (not recorded which). This table probably holds off-target reads from a library built for another chain.

V and J are TRBV6-2 or TRBV6-3 and TRBJ2-5; D is ambiguous. V dropped 10 bases and J dropped 2 bases, with 14 bases sitting between them. CDR3 length: 13 residues. CDR1 and CDR2 (germline): MNHEY, SVGEGT. Written as DNA, the CDR3 is TGTGCCACTCTACCCCGCAGGCAAGAGACCCAGTACTTC. Amino acid sequence: CATLPRRQETQYF.

CDR3 loop: CASSLRKGTSYGYTF. In DNA form, the CDR3 reads TGTGCCAGCAGCTTACGAAAGGGAACTTCCTATGGCTACACCTTC. V and J are TRBV7-9 and TRBJ1-2, with D unresolved. Germline V lookup: CDR1 SEHNR, CDR2 FQNEAQ (reference sequence). Trimming took off 2 bases at V and 4 bases at J, with 14 bases between the two ends. The CDR3 is 15 amino acids.

This clonotype is a singleton in its sample. CDR3 loop: CASSQARYNEQFF. CDR3 DNA sequence: TGTGCCAGCAGCCAAGCGCGGTACAATGAGCAGTTCTTC. The chain links TRBV14 to TRBJ2-1; no clear D gene. Germline V gene data show CDR1 as SGHDN and CDR2 as FVKESK. This CDR3 contains 13 residues. Trimming cost V 1 base and J 4 bases, with 5 bases left between them.

As DNA, the CDR3 is TGTGCCAGCAGCCCTAGCGGCTCCTACAATGAGCAGTTCTTC. This sequence encodes CASSPSGSYNEQFF. V and J are TRBV7-9 and TRBJ2-1; 7 bases are shared with TRBD2. The CDR3 contains 14 residues. Germline V lookup: CDR1 SEHNR, CDR2 FQNEAQ (reference sequence). Trimming at V came to 5 bases and at J to 0 bases, leaving 1 base not matched to a gene.

The chain employs TRBV6-2 or TRBV6-3 and TRBJ2-3; maybe TRBD1 (5 bases). V was shortened by 1 base and J by 4 bases, with 15 bases between the two germline ends. In germline, CDR1 is MNHEY, CDR2 SVGEGT. This CDR3 has 16 residues. CDR3 bases: TGTGCCAGCAGTTACTGGGCAGGGTCCTCCCCAGATACGCAGTATTTT. Translation: CASSYWAGSSPDTQYF.

V and J are TRBV6-2 or TRBV6-3 and TRBJ1-1; TRBD1 matches at 11 bases. Germline V CDR1 and CDR2: MNHEY, SVGEGT. The CDR3 length is 15 residues. Trimming took 3 bases from V and 8 from J; bases not matched to a gene: 8. The CDR3 DNA is TGTGCCAGCAGTTATTATGGACAGGGGGCGAAGGAAGCTTTCTTT. Protein product: CASSYYGQGAKEAFF.

This clonotype was observed a handful of times. V and J are TRBV12-3 or TRBV12-4 and TRBJ1-6; TRBD1 might be the D (5 bases). This CDR3 is built from 14 residues. V lost 3 bases to trimming and J lost 3 bases, with 6 bases between them. The DNA for the CDR3 is TGTGCCAGCAGTTTCGGGGGCTATAATTCACCCCTCCACTTT. Its translation is CASSFGGYNSPLHF.

The gene calls are TRBV29-1 and TRBJ2-3; TRBD1 matches 7 bases. Unmatched junction bases numbered 5, after V lost 7 bases and J lost 7 bases. The CDR3 is 11 amino acids. From germline, CDR1 is SQVTM and CDR2 ANQGSEA. The DNA for the CDR3 is TGCAGCGGGTTACAGGGGAATACGCAGTATTTT. Translating it yields CSGLQGNTQYF.

This clonotype was counted a few times. The chain recombines TRBV5-1 with TRBJ1-2; 8 bases map to TRBD1. With 2 bases clipped from V and 4 bases from J, the junction kept 1 base outside the gene matches. The germline V gene encodes CDR1 SGHRS and CDR2 YFSETQ. The CDR3 loop spans 13 amino acids. The CDR3 sequence is CASSFGQGYGYTF. The CDR3 DNA reads as TGCGCCAGCAGCTTCGGACAGGGCTATGGCTACACCTTC.

The V gene is TRBV29-1, the J gene TRBJ2-1, with 7 bases aligning to TRBD2. The CDR3 totals 13 residues. Trimming cost V 3 bases and J 5 bases; bases outside gene matches: 4. Germline lookup yields CDR1 SQVTM and CDR2 ANQGSEA. CDR3 DNA: TGCAGCGTTGAGGGCGGGAGAAACAATGAGCAGTTCTTC. This sequence encodes CSVEGGRNNEQFF.

V gene TRBV28 combines with J gene TRBJ1-1; D is ambiguous. The CDR3 sequence is 13 residues long. Trimming took off 3 bases at V and 5 bases at J, with 10 bases between the two ends. CDR1 and CDR2 (germline): MDHEN, SYDVKM. The CDR3 sequence: CASSLPRRTEAFF. The CDR3 nucleotides read TGTGCCAGCAGTTTGCCTAGAAGAACTGAAGCTTTCTTT.

The chain is built from TRBV10-2 and TRBJ1-6; TRBD1 is a possible D gene (6 bases). CDR1 is WSHSY and CDR2 is SAAADI in the germline V gene. With 2 bases removed from V and 4 bases from J, the gap between germline ends came to 9 bases. This CDR3 contains 15 residues. CDR3 DNA sequence: TGCGCCAGCAGTGAGGCCACAGGGTATAATTCACCCCTCCACTTT. This encodes CASSEATGYNSPLHF.

The chain uses TRBV12-3 or TRBV12-4 and TRBJ1-1; D is uncertain. V lost 7 bases and J 2 bases, leaving 11 bases between the germline ends. The CDR3 is made up of 13 amino acids. The CDR3 DNA follows: TGTGCCAGCACCTTGAAGGGTAACACTGAAGCTTTCTTT. Translation gives CASTLKGNTEAFF.

The V and J genes are TRBV19 and TRBJ2-7, with D perhaps TRBD1 or TRBD2 (6 bases each). The CDR3 spans 13 residues. Germline values: CDR1 LNHDA, CDR2 SQIVND (reference sequence). V gave up 6 bases and J gave up 3 bases, with 12 bases separating them. The CDR3 region is CASSRGGGYEQYF. The CDR3 DNA reads TGTGCCAGTAGCCGCGGAGGGGGCTACGAGCAGTACTTC.

This sequence joins TRBV7-8 and TRBJ2-3; 8 bases line up with TRBD1. Germline V gene lookup returns CDR1 SGHVS and CDR2 FQNEAQ. The V gene end was trimmed by 2 bases and the J gene end by 4 bases; junction bases not matched to a gene: 8. This CDR3 region has 16 residues. The CDR3 nucleotides read TGTGCCAGCAGCTTATTTGGCAGGGGGCTCGCAGATACGCAGTATTTT. It encodes CASSLFGRGLADTQYF.

This clonotype came up a few times. The rearrangement joins TRBV6-8 to TRBJ2-2, with D perhaps matching TRBD2 (5 bases). Germline loops: CDR1 MNHGY, CDR2 SAAAGT. This CDR3 spans 14 amino acids. The ends were cut back, 8 bases at V and 0 bases at J, with 10 bases in the middle. The CDR3 bases are TGTGCCAGCGAGGGTTATCCGAACACCGGGGAGCTGTTTTTT. Translating it yields CASEGYPNTGELFF.

This clonotype was counted only a few times. The gene calls are TRBV5-1 and TRBJ1-6; TRBD1 might be the D (5 bases). This CDR3 region has 13 residues. V was pared by 0 bases and J by 11 bases, with 9 bases between. Per germline, CDR1 SGHRS and CDR2 YFSETQ. CDR3 nucleotides: TGCGCCAGCAGCTTGGAGGGGAGTCCACCCCTCCACTTT. Translation: CASSLEGSPPLHF.

The CDR3 spells CSVGRGYETQYF. The CDR3 DNA sequence: TGCAGCGTTGGGCGGGGCTATGAGACCCAGTACTTC. The chain has TRBV29-1 and TRBJ2-5; D might be TRBD2 (6 bases). This CDR3 spans 12 amino acids. Germline CDR1 SQVTM, CDR2 ANQGSEA. The V end lost 4 bases, the J end lost 5 bases, and 11 bases lay between the germline ends.